What follows are 4 T cell receptor beta chains derived from one specimen sequenced in a study of a mutant IDH1 vaccine in newly diagnosed glioma. The table came from immunoSEQ multiplex PCR; TCRdb's copy has only in-frame clones and leaves some out. The sample includes 24,000 or so clones, just over 90% of them seen just once. As to time point: baseline, week 1 (first vaccination visit). Treatment described: pre-vaccination baseline after standard-of-care therapy. The sample in question was PBMCs, obtained from a glioma patient treated with radiotherapy, temozolomide or both. The receptor source for this set is a man in his forties with glioma.

The chain has TRBV10-1 and TRBJ2-1; 7 bases line up with TRBD1. CDR3 size: 15 residues. V was pared by 7 bases and J by 1 base, with 7 bases of the junction left unmatched. Germline CDR1 and CDR2: WNHNN and SYGVQD (reference sequence). CDR3 DNA sequence: TGCGCCAGCACGACCGGGACAGCTTCCTACAATGAGCAGTTCTTC. Its translation is CASTTGTASYNEQFF.

The gene calls are TRBV6-6 and TRBJ1-2; 8 nucleotides match TRBD1. The trim removed 6 bases at V and 8 bases at J, leaving 8 bases unmatched. This CDR3 has 13 residues. CDR1 and CDR2 (germline): MNHNY, SVGAGI (reference sequence). CDR3 protein: CASRQDRVPGYTF. The CDR3 region has the DNA TGTGCCAGCAGGCAGGACAGGGTGCCCGGCTACACCTTC.

Points on this clone: The same CDR3 also results from other DNA sequences found in this sample. This chain connects TRBV29-1 to TRBJ2-3, with a tentative D call TRBD2 (6 bases). Germline V gene lookup returns CDR1 SQVTM and CDR2 ANQGSEA. The germline V and J ends were trimmed by 3 bases and 3 bases, with 7 bases remaining between them. This CDR3 spans 12 amino acids. The CDR3 DNA sequence: TGCAGCGTTGAGGGGGGAACAGATACGCAGTATTTT. This translates into CSVEGGTDTQYF.

The chain carries TRBV2 and TRBJ2-3; perhaps TRBD1 as D (5 bases). Germline V CDR1 and CDR2: SNHLY, FYNNEI. The CDR3 runs 12 residues. Trimming took 10 bases from V and 4 from J, leaving 12 bases between them. CDR3 sequence (DNA): TGTGCCATGAAGGGGTTGGCAGATACGCAGTATTTT. Translation gives CAMKGLADTQYF. The variable domain in full, completed from reference TRBV2 and TRBJ2-3, reads EPEVTQTPSHQVTQMGQEVILRCVPISNHLYFYWYRQILGQKVEFLVSFYNNEISEKSEIFDDQFSVERPDGSNFTLKIRSTKLEDSAMYFCAMKGLADTQYFGPGTRLTVL.